This T cell receptor beta chain was sequenced for a study of blood T cell repertoires in COVID-19. The wider study: The samples span acute and convalescent COVID-19 from the United States, Italy and Spain. T cells, B-cell-depleted T cells, or PBMCs provided the cDNA or gDNA that served as material.

The assay was immunoSEQ multiplex PCR, and TCRdb's table has in-frame clones only and misses some. This sample has 150,000 to 200,000 clones, with roughly nine tenths found just once. This clone has only a few counts. Germline loops: CDR1 LNHDA, CDR2 SQIVND (reference sequence). The V and J ends lost 5 bases and 2 bases respectively, with 15 bases between them. The CDR3 is made up of 15 amino acids. This sequence was found in a woman of 80 years or more in a cohort sampled during active or convalescent COVID-19. This chain uses TRBV19 with TRBJ1-2; D ambiguous. The sequenced material came from peripheral blood. CDR3 coding DNA: TGTGCCAGTAGTGATATGGTGAGAGGAAACTATGGCTACACCTTC. It translates to CASSDMVRGNYGYTF.